This entry lists 28 T cell receptor beta chains sequenced from one sample in a study of shared clonotypes between healthy human individuals (dated by TCRdb to 2018 to 2021). Receptors were amplified or captured by the immunoSEQ multiplex PCR assay. Held by TCRdb, this immuneACCESS table contains in-frame sequences only and omits some clones. Under half of the omission traces to an unresolved V gene where checked; the cause of the rest is unknown. The sample contains 850,000 to 1,200,000 clones, roughly 70% of them found a single time. The ten largest clones add up to around 1.4% of the sample. The sequencing input was memory CD4+ T cells sorted from blood. In the paper's terms, the cell subset or site label means: CD45RA-negative fraction. Receptor source: a man aged 18 to 30 in good health.

The chain is built from TRBV7-9 and TRBJ2-1, with 11 bases fitting TRBD2. Trimming cost V 5 bases and J 5 bases; bases outside gene matches: 11. CDR1 and CDR2 (germline): SEHNR, FQNEAQ (reference sequence). The CDR3 is 17 residues long. The CDR3 sequence is CASSVVGLAGGDNEQFF. The DNA for the CDR3 is TGTGCCAGCAGCGTAGTTGGGCTAGCGGGAGGTGACAATGAGCAGTTCTTC.

The chain carries TRBV19 and TRBJ1-2; a possible D gene is TRBD1 (6 bases). This CDR3 region has 14 residues. V lost 8 bases and J lost 4, with 17 bases in between. Looked up from germline, CDR1 is LNHDA and CDR2 is SQIVND (reference sequence). The CDR3 DNA is TGTGCCAGTGGTAAGGTGGACAGAAGCTATGGCTACACCTTC. Its protein is CASGKVDRSYGYTF. The entire variable domain, with the rest obtained from reference TRBV19 and TRBJ1-2, is as follows: DGGITQSPKYLFRKEGQNVTLSCEQNLNHDAMYWYRQDPGQGLRLIYYSQIVNDFQKGDIAEGYSVSREKKESFPLTVTSAQKNPTAFYLCASGKVDRSYGYTFGSGTRLTVV.

This clone was counted a few times. The chain uses TRBV5-8 and TRBJ2-3; TRBD1 or TRBD2 may be the D gene (6 bases each). Germline lookup yields CDR1 SGHTS and CDR2 YDEGEE. V lost 1 base, J lost 6 bases, and 12 bases lay in between. This CDR3 is built from 14 residues. CDR3 bases: TGTGCCAGCAGCTTGTTCGGGGGCAAGGATACGCAGTATTTT. Protein sequence: CASSLFGGKDTQYF.

V gene TRBV21-1 combines with J gene TRBJ2-1; TRBD2 was called by the table and not checked on the DNA. TRBV21-1 is listed as a pseudogene. This CDR3 has 16 residues. The CDR3 DNA reads TGTGCCAGCAGCAAAAGGCGCGGGGTTTCTTACAATGAGCAGTTCTTC. It yields the protein CASSKRRGVSYNEQFF.

J is TRBJ2-5 and V is TRBV7-2; TRBD1 matches 8 bases. J gave up 2 bases and V 6 bases, and 5 bases lay outside the gene matches. This CDR3 has 14 amino acids. Germline values: CDR1 SGHTA, CDR2 FQGNSA. The CDR3 is CASSRGTGQETQYF. In nucleotides, the CDR3 is TGTGCCAGCAGTCGAGGGACAGGTCAAGAGACCCAGTACTTC.

The chain carries TRBV19 and TRBJ2-1, with 8 bases that match TRBD1. The germline gives CDR1 LNHDA, CDR2 SQIVND (reference sequence). This CDR3 has 15 residues. V lost 7 bases, J lost 9 bases, and 14 bases stayed unmatched. CDR3 in amino acids: CASTPLGQGAPEQFF. The CDR3 nucleotides are TGTGCCAGTACCCCCCTGGGGCAGGGGGCCCCTGAGCAGTTCTTC.

V usage is TRBV5-6 and J usage is TRBJ1-6; 7 bases are shared with TRBD1. The V segment lost 1 base and the J segment 4 bases; nucleotides outside the gene matches: 5. This CDR3 is 16 amino acids long. The germline gives CDR1 SGHDT, CDR2 YYEEEE. The DNA of the CDR3 is TGTGCCAGCAGCTTGCCAGGGGGAGAGTATAATTCACCCCTCCACTTT. Protein product: CASSLPGGEYNSPLHF.

The chain uses TRBV19 and TRBJ2-7, with TRBD2 identical over 10 bases. The CDR3 sequence is 17 residues long. J was trimmed by 0 bases and V by 3 bases; bases with no gene match: 8. Germline assignment: CDR1 LNHDA and CDR2 SQIVND (reference sequence). In nucleotides, the CDR3 is TGTGCCAGTAGTATGGCTAGCGGGAGTAGTGCCTCCTACGAGCAGTACTTC. Protein sequence: CASSMASGSSASYEQYF.

The CDR3 is CASSPPGGRNTIYF. The CDR3 DNA reads TGTGCCAGCAGCCCCCCTGGGGGTCGAAACACCATATATTTT. V and J are TRBV7-2 and TRBJ1-3; perhaps TRBD1 as D (5 bases). Germline CDR1 SGHTA, CDR2 FQGNSA. The CDR3 consists of 14 residues. Deletions cut 5 bases from V and 5 bases from J, with 13 bases between.

The chain combines TRBV30 with TRBJ1-5; 7 bases line up with TRBD1. The germline V gene encodes CDR1 GTSNPN and CDR2 SVGIG (reference sequence). This CDR3 has 16 amino acids. The trim removed 3 bases at V and 4 bases at J, leaving 12 bases unmatched. DNA for the CDR3: TGTGCCTGGAGCGGCCCCGGGACAGCGAATAATCAGCCCCAGCATTTT. The encoded protein is CAWSGPGTANNQPQHF.

V is TRBV30 and J is TRBJ1-1; no clear D. This CDR3 region has 13 residues. Germline-derived CDR1 and CDR2 are GTSNPN and SVGIG (reference sequence). V was cut by 5 bases and J by 0 bases, with 10 bases left in between. The DNA of the CDR3 is TGTGCCTGGTCTGGGCCTTTGAACACTGAAGCTTTCTTT. This translates into CAWSGPLNTEAFF.

This clone was found a few times. The same CDR3 can be traced to other DNA sequences in this sample. The chain uses TRBV13 and TRBJ2-1; 14 bases map to TRBD2. The germline CDR1 and CDR2 sequences are PRHDT and FYEKMQ (reference sequence). V gave up 3 bases and J gave up 0 bases; unmatched junction bases: 1. The CDR3 consists of 17 residues. The CDR3 nucleotides are TGTGCCAGCAGCTTTGGGACTAGCGGGAGCTCCTACAATGAGCAGTTCTTC. Encoded protein: CASSFGTSGSSYNEQFF.

In this sample, this clone turned up once. This sequence joins TRBV10-3 and TRBJ2-2, with unresolved D. V lost 8 bases to trimming and J lost 4 bases, with 8 bases between them. Germline V gene lookup returns CDR1 ENHRY and CDR2 SYGVKD. This CDR3 region has 12 residues. The CDR3 sequence: CAIATATGELFF. The CDR3 region has the DNA TGTGCCATCGCGACGGCCACCGGGGAGCTGTTTTTT.

The chain links TRBV5-1 to TRBJ2-2; TRBD2 might be the D (6 bases). The length of the CDR3 is 16 residues. V lost 0 bases, J lost 1 base, and 10 bases lay in between. The germline V gene encodes CDR1 SGHRS and CDR2 YFSETQ. CDR3 region: CASSLGGGKNTGELFF. As DNA, the CDR3 is TGCGCCAGCAGCTTGGGCGGAGGGAAGAACACCGGGGAGCTGTTTTTT.

The CDR3 coding sequence is TGTGCCAGCATGACAGGGGGTAGGGAGACCCAGTACTTC. It yields the protein CASMTGGRETQYF. The J gene is TRBJ2-5, the V gene TRBV2; 9 bases line up with TRBD1. CDR1 and CDR2 (germline): SNHLY, FYNNEI. Trimming at V came to 7 bases and at J to 5 bases, leaving 5 bases not matched to a gene. The CDR3 totals 13 residues.

V gene TRBV21-1 combines with J gene TRBJ2-4; the DNA was not compared with TRBD1, the D call given in the table. TRBV21-1 is marked as a pseudogene. This CDR3 spans 15 amino acids. In DNA form, the CDR3 reads TGTGCCAGCAGCAAACCAGGGGTAGCCAAAAACATTCAGTACTTC. Residues: CASSKPGVAKNIQYF.

This rearrangement joins TRBV18 to TRBJ2-4; 7 nucleotides agree with TRBD1. The ends lost 4 bases at V and 1 base at J; junction bases unmatched: 7. Germline CDR1 and CDR2: KGHSH and LQKENI. The CDR3 is made up of 16 amino acids. For the CDR3, the DNA is TGTGCCAGCTCACGCGACAGGGAGTTGGCCAAAAACATTCAGTACTTC. It encodes CASSRDRELAKNIQYF.

The sample holds a few counts of this clone. The sample holds other DNA sequences that translate to the same CDR3. This rearrangement joins TRBV5-1 to TRBJ1-1; 7 bases agree with TRBD1. The germline gives CDR1 SGHRS, CDR2 YFSETQ. There are 14 residues in the CDR3. The V gene end was trimmed by 3 bases and the J gene end by 0 bases; junction bases not matched to a gene: 2. The CDR3 DNA reads as TGCGCCAGCAGCTCGACAGGGCTGAACACTGAAGCTTTCTTT. Residues: CASSSTGLNTEAFF. Combining the CDR3 with reference TRBV5-1 and TRBJ1-1 gives the whole variable domain KAGVTQTPRYLIKTRGQQVTLSCSPISGHRSVSWYQQTPGQGLQFLFEYFSETQRNKGNFPGRFSGRQFSNSRSEMNVSTLELGDSALYLCASSSTGLNTEAFFGQGTRLTVV.

The V gene is TRBV5-6, the J gene TRBJ2-3, with 8 bases fitting TRBD2. There are 15 residues in the CDR3. Germline CDR1 and CDR2: SGHDT and YYEEEE. Trimming cost V 4 bases and J 2 bases; bases outside gene matches: 6. For the CDR3, the DNA is TGTGCCAGCAGCAAAAGCGGGGGCCCCACAGATACGCAGTATTTT. It is translated as CASSKSGGPTDTQYF. The entire variable domain, with the rest obtained from reference TRBV5-6 and TRBJ2-3, is as follows: DAGVTQSPTHLIKTRGQQVTLRCSPKSGHDTVSWYQQALGQGPQFIFQYYEEEERQRGNFPDRFSGHQFPNYSSELNVNALLLGDSALYLCASSKSGGPTDTQYFGPGTRLTVL.

The chain recombines TRBV19 with TRBJ2-7; D might be TRBD1 (5 bases). V was cut by 10 bases and J by 6 bases, with 16 bases left in between. Germline lookup yields CDR1 LNHDA and CDR2 SQIVND (reference sequence). The CDR3 contains 12 residues. The CDR3 DNA sequence: TGTGCCACCTCATTCTCAGGGATCGAGCAGTACTTC. Translation gives CATSFSGIEQYF.

The chain is built from TRBV30 and TRBJ2-2; D may correspond to TRBD1 or TRBD2 (6 bases each). Trimming pared 2 bases from V and 7 bases from J, leaving 14 bases between. CDR1 is GTSNPN, CDR2 SVGIG, per germline (reference sequence). CDR3 length equals 14 residues. The CDR3 DNA reads TGTGCCTGGAGTTACAGGGAGGTTGGCGGGGAGCTGTTTTTT. Amino acid sequence: CAWSYREVGGELFF. The entire variable domain, with the rest obtained from reference TRBV30 and TRBJ2-2, is as follows: SQTIHQWPATLVQPVGSPLSLECTVEGTSNPNLYWYRQAAGRGLQLLFYSVGIGQISSEVPQNLSASRPQDRQFILSSKKLLLSDSGFYLCAWSYREVGGELFFGEGSRLTVL.

This rearrangement joins TRBV27 to TRBJ2-5, with 10 bases matching TRBD2. CDR3 length: 15 amino acids. Trimming at V came to 3 bases and at J to 10 bases, leaving 11 bases not matched to a gene. In germline, CDR1 is MNHEY, CDR2 SMNVEV (reference sequence). CDR3 sequence reads: CASSFIASGGKDQYF. The CDR3 coding sequence is TGTGCCAGCAGTTTTATAGCTAGCGGGGGAAAGGACCAGTACTTC.

The chain employs TRBV11-2 and TRBJ1-1; unclear D gene. The V end lost 1 base, the J end lost 10 bases, and 13 bases lay between the germline ends. Germline V gene lookup returns CDR1 SGHAT and CDR2 FQNNGV. The CDR3 has 13 residues. The chain's CDR3 is CASSLVMGVGAFF. CDR3 sequence (DNA): TGTGCCAGCAGCTTAGTTATGGGTGTGGGAGCTTTCTTT.

V gene TRBV5-6 combines with J gene TRBJ2-3; 12 nucleotides align to TRBD2. CDR3 length equals 15 residues. V dropped 5 bases and J dropped 3; count of bases not matched to a gene: 4. The V gene's germline CDR1 is SGHDT and CDR2 YYEEEE. The CDR3 here is CASRLAGGLTDTQYF. CDR3 nucleotides: TGTGCCAGCAGGCTAGCGGGGGGGCTGACAGATACGCAGTATTTT.

The CDR3 protein is CASSVAPPRTEAFF. For the CDR3, the DNA is TGTGCCAGCAGTGTCGCGCCCCCACGCACTGAAGCTTTCTTT. This sequence joins TRBV6-1 and TRBJ1-1; no definite D call. CDR3 length: 14 residues. Germline CDR1 is MNHNS and CDR2 is SASEGT. V was clipped by 4 bases and J by 4 bases, with 13 bases between them.

The chain uses TRBV30 and TRBJ2-7, with a tentative D call TRBD1 (6 bases). V lost 2 bases, J lost 6 bases, and 11 bases lay in between. Germline lookup yields CDR1 GTSNPN and CDR2 SVGIG (reference sequence). The CDR3 is made up of 12 amino acids. CDR3 residues: CAWSIRGSEQYF. The CDR3 DNA reads TGTGCCTGGAGTATAAGGGGGAGCGAGCAGTACTTC. The whole variable domain, filled in from reference TRBV30 and TRBJ2-7, reads SQTIHQWPATLVQPVGSPLSLECTVEGTSNPNLYWYRQAAGRGLQLLFYSVGIGQISSEVPQNLSASRPQDRQFILSSKKLLLSDSGFYLCAWSIRGSEQYFGPGTRLTVT.

V gene TRBV4-1 combines with J gene TRBJ2-1; 8 bases are a match to TRBD1. J gave up 4 bases and V 1 base, and 3 bases lay outside the gene matches. The CDR3 contains 15 residues. CDR1 and CDR2 from the germline V gene are MGHRA and YSYEKL. The CDR3 loop is CASSQVGQAYNEQFF. The CDR3 DNA sequence: TGCGCCAGCAGCCAAGTGGGACAGGCGTACAATGAGCAGTTCTTC.

CDR3 in amino acids: CASSLATGPGPRQYF. The CDR3 bases are TGCGCCAGCAGCTTGGCCACAGGACCCGGCCCTAGGCAGTACTTC. The chain recombines TRBV5-1 with TRBJ2-7; possible D gene TRBD1, 5 bases. The CDR3 has 15 residues. The germline V and J ends were trimmed by 0 bases and 9 bases, with 19 bases remaining between them. Germline assignment: CDR1 SGHRS and CDR2 YFSETQ.